Presented here are 27 T cell receptor beta chains from one specimen sequenced in a study of T cells in Graves' hyperthyroidism and ophthalmopathy. TCR beta CDR3 sequences were amplified from RNA transcripts. TCR CDR3 underwent first-round RT-PCR with the HTBI primer set. Via MiXCR, TCRdb re-called the multiplex PCR reads, giving one row per CDR3 protein. There are more than 500,000 distinct CDR3 sequences in the sample; about 15% occur only once, and 11% to 15% lies in the top ten. Source material: blood. All receptors derive from a middle-aged woman with Graves' hyperthyroidism.

V gene TRBV25-1 combines with J gene TRBJ1-6, with 9 bases aligning to TRBD1. Trimming removed 7 bases from V and 7 bases from J; junction bases left unmatched: 5. CDR3 length: 14 amino acids. Germline-derived CDR1 and CDR2 are MGHDK and SYGVNS. In DNA, the CDR3 is TGTGCCAGCACCAAGACAGGGGGGAATTCACCCCTCCACTTT. Its translation is CASTKTGGNSPLHF. The full variable domain, its missing parts supplied by reference TRBV25-1 and TRBJ1-6, is EADIYQTPRYLVIGTGKKITLECSQTMGHDKMYWYQQDPGMELHLIHYSYGVNSTEKGDLSSESTVSRIRTEHFPLTLESARPSHTSQYLCASTKTGGNSPLHFGNGTRLTVT.

J is TRBJ1-2 and V is TRBV25-1; D is ambiguous. V was pared by 2 bases and J by 5 bases, with 9 bases between. Germline assignment: CDR1 MGHDK and CDR2 SYGVNS. The CDR3 has 13 amino acids. As DNA, the CDR3 is TGTGCCAGCAGTGAAAATTCGGGGTATGGCTACACCTTC. It codes for CASSENSGYGYTF.

In this sample, this clonotype turned up many times. The CDR3 region has the DNA TGTGCCAGCAGCTTAAGCGGCCGGTCGTTCTCTTACGAGCAGTACTTC. Its protein is CASSLSGRSFSYEQYF. This chain links TRBV5-5 with TRBJ2-7; D is possibly TRBD2 (5 bases). The CDR3 has 16 amino acids. Trimming left V 2 bases short and J 4 bases short, with 19 bases between. Germline CDR1 SGHKS, CDR2 YYEKEE (reference sequence).

This clonotype was recorded a few times. With a much larger clone just one base away, this may be a read error. The chain employs TRBV3-1 and TRBJ2-5; possible D gene TRBD1, 5 bases. Per germline, CDR1 LGHDT and CDR2 YNNKEL (reference sequence). The CDR3 has 15 amino acids. CDR3 bases: TGTGCCGGCAGCCAAGGCAGGGTCGGTCAAGAGACCCAGTACTTC. It translates to CAGSQGRVGQETQYF.

This clonotype was recorded many times. The CDR3 DNA is TGTGCCAGCAGCTCCCCGACTAGCGGGAGGGATACGCAGTATTTT. This gives the protein CASSSPTSGRDTQYF. This chain connects TRBV27 to TRBJ2-3, with 13 nucleotides matching TRBD2. CDR1 is MNHEY and CDR2 is SMNVEV in the germline V gene (reference sequence). Germline trimming cut 6 bases from V and 6 bases from J; bases unmatched to any gene: 6. The CDR3 is 15 residues long.

This clonotype was detected a few times. The V call is TRBV29-1, the J call TRBJ2-6, with D hard to call. This CDR3 contains 14 residues. CDR1 and CDR2 (germline): SQVTM, ANQGSEA. The germline V and J ends were trimmed by 5 bases and 4 bases, with 12 bases remaining between them. DNA for the CDR3: TGCAGCGTTCAGGCTGGCTCAGGGGCCAACGTCCTGACTTTC. Translated: CSVQAGSGANVLTF. The variable domain in full, completed from reference TRBV29-1 and TRBJ2-6, reads SAVISQKPSRDICQRGTSLTIQCQVDSQVTMMFWYRQQPGQSLTLIATANQGSEATYESGFVIDKFPISRPNLTFSTLTVSNMSPEDSSIYLCSVQAGSGANVLTFGAGSRLTVL.

A remark on this clonotype: This could be a read error, since a much larger clone is one nucleotide away. In this CDR3 the conserved last residue, phenylalanine or tryptophan, is missing, so a read error is likely. The V call is TRBV7-9, the J call TRBJ2-7; a weak D match, TRBD2 (5 bases). The CDR3 is 14 residues long. CDR1 and CDR2 from the germline V gene are SEHNR and FQNEAQ (reference sequence). V was pared by 5 bases and J by 0 bases, with 11 bases between. CDR3 sequence reads: CASSIDGGSYEQYL. CDR3 nucleotide sequence: TGTGCCAGCAGCATCGACGGAGGCTCCTACGAGCAGTACCTC.

This sequence joins TRBV6-1 and TRBJ2-4; D is perhaps TRBD1 or TRBD2 (5 bases each). CDR1 is MNHNS and CDR2 is SASEGT in the germline V gene. The CDR3 runs to 14 residues. V shed 5 bases and J shed 7 bases, with 15 bases lying between them. In DNA, the CDR3 is TGTGCCAGCAGTCGGACCCTAGAGGGGAACATTCAGTACTTC. This encodes CASSRTLEGNIQYF.

V usage is TRBV6-1 and J usage is TRBJ2-7, with 7 bases identical to TRBD2. The CDR3 runs to 18 residues. V shed 6 bases, J shed 6 bases, and the junction held 23 bases outside the gene matches. Germline lookup yields CDR1 MNHNS and CDR2 SASEGT. The CDR3 region is CASSDAGAGAAVALEQYF. In nucleotides, the CDR3 is TGTGCCAGCAGCGATGCTGGGGCGGGAGCCGCCGTCGCACTCGAGCAGTACTTC.

This chain joins TRBV24-1 and TRBJ2-5, with D perhaps TRBD2 (5 bases). There are 15 residues in the CDR3. The V end lost 4 bases, the J end lost 5 bases, and 16 bases lay between the germline ends. Germline-derived CDR1 and CDR2 are KGHDR and SFDVKD. The CDR3 DNA reads TGTGCCACCAGTGACCCAAGGACTTCCCCCGAGACCCAGTACTTC. Translation: CATSDPRTSPETQYF.

As DNA, the CDR3 is TGTGCCAGCAGCCAAGATTCCAGGGCAAGGGAAAAACTGTTTTTT. Its protein is CASSQDSRAREKLFF. The V and J genes are TRBV14 and TRBJ1-4; possible D gene TRBD1, 5 bases. Germline CDR1 SGHDN, CDR2 FVKESK. The CDR3 runs to 15 residues. Trimming stripped 0 bases from V and 8 bases from J, with 13 bases between.

This clonotype has a count of ten or more. The V call is TRBV7-6, the J call TRBJ2-7, with 9 nucleotides matching TRBD2. The CDR3 spans 16 residues. CDR1 and CDR2 (germline): SGHVS, FNYEAQ. V was clipped by 5 bases and J by 2 bases; unmatched bases: 10. The CDR3 here is CASSMAQAGGTYEQYF. DNA of the CDR3: TGTGCCAGCAGCATGGCCCAAGCGGGAGGAACCTACGAGCAGTACTTC.

The gene calls are TRBV24-1 and TRBJ2-1, with a weak D call TRBD2 (6 bases). V lost 7 bases, J lost 7 bases, and 13 bases lay in between. From germline, CDR1 is KGHDR and CDR2 SFDVKD. This CDR3 spans 13 amino acids. The CDR3 reads CATRTGGGNEQFF. The CDR3 DNA follows: TGTGCCACCAGGACCGGGGGAGGTAATGAGCAGTTCTTC.

This clonotype was found a few times. V is TRBV7-8 and J is TRBJ1-5, with TRBD1 matching 10 bases. The V gene's germline CDR1 is SGHVS and CDR2 FQNEAQ. J gave up 6 bases and V 6 bases, and 8 bases lay outside the gene matches. The CDR3 is made up of 15 amino acids. CDR3 sequence: CASSLTTGGTQPQHF. DNA for the CDR3: TGTGCCAGCAGTTTGACGACAGGGGGCACTCAGCCCCAGCATTTT.

The gene calls are TRBV24-1 and TRBJ2-2; D may correspond to TRBD1 or TRBD2 (5 bases each). V was clipped by 0 bases and J by 7 bases, with 14 bases between them. Germline CDR1 is KGHDR and CDR2 is SFDVKD. This CDR3 has 16 amino acids. CDR3 coding DNA: TGTGCCACCAGTGATTTGGACTCCCCTGGGGGCGGGGAGCTGTTTTTT. Its translation is CATSDLDSPGGGELFF.

This clonotype came up a few times. The V call is TRBV10-2, the J call TRBJ2-5, with TRBD2 as a possible D gene (5 bases). The CDR3 contains 13 residues. Germline V gene data show CDR1 as WSHSY and CDR2 as SAAADI. Trimming stripped 8 bases from V and 2 bases from J, with 12 bases between. CDR3 nucleotides: TGCGCCAGCCGAAGGACTCTGCAAGAGACCCAGTACTTC. Its translation is CASRRTLQETQYF.

J is TRBJ1-2 and V is TRBV19; 9 nucleotides line up with TRBD1. V lost 7 bases and J lost 5; bases outside the gene matches: 8. Germline CDR1 reads LNHDA; CDR2 reads SQIVND (reference sequence). The CDR3 is made up of 14 amino acids. The CDR3 sequence is CASNPGGQGYGYTF. The CDR3 DNA is TGTGCCAGTAATCCTGGGGGACAGGGATATGGCTACACCTTC.

This clonotype was seen more than once but under ten times. As DNA, the CDR3 is TGTGCCAGTAGTCAGACAGGAGATAAAAACATTCAGTACTTC. Protein product: CASSQTGDKNIQYF. V is TRBV19 and J is TRBJ2-4; weak D call: TRBD1 (6 bases). From germline, CDR1 is LNHDA and CDR2 SQIVND (reference sequence). The CDR3 has 14 residues. Trimming removed 5 bases at V and 4 bases at J, with 12 bases between.

This clonotype appeared a few times. It may be a read error: a sequence one base away is much more abundant. It is likely a read error, because the conserved phenylalanine at the end of the CDR3 is missing. This chain links TRBV11-2 with TRBJ1-4; possible D gene TRBD1, 6 bases. CDR1 and CDR2 (germline): SGHAT, FQNNGV. V shed 6 bases and J shed 5 bases, with 10 bases lying between them. The CDR3 covers 13 residues. DNA for the CDR3: TGTGCCAGCAGGGACAGTCTGAATGAAAAACTGTTTCTT. Translation: CASRDSLNEKLFL.

Regarding this clonotype: A much larger clonotype is one base distant, so this may be a read error. The V and J genes are TRBV28 and TRBJ1-2; 7 nucleotides match TRBD1. The V gene's germline CDR1 is MDHEN and CDR2 SYDVKM. The CDR3 loop spans 14 amino acids. The CDR3 DNA follows: TGTGCCAGCCGTATCCCGGGACAGAACTGTGGCTACACCTTC. This codes for CASRIPGQNCGYTF.

This clonotype appeared many times. The rearrangement links TRBV28 to TRBJ1-5; tentative D call: TRBD1 (5 bases). CDR3 length equals 14 residues. Trimming removed 3 bases at V and 4 bases at J, with 10 bases between. CDR1 is MDHEN and CDR2 is SYDVKM in the germline V gene. The DNA for the CDR3 is TGTGCCAGCAGTTTTGGGTCAGGGAATCAGCCCCAGCATTTT. This translates into CASSFGSGNQPQHF.

This clonotype was observed a few times. The V gene is TRBV6-1, the J gene TRBJ2-2; a possible D gene is TRBD1 (6 bases). Between the trimmed V and J ends, which lost 4 bases and 5 bases, there was a span of 11 bases. The CDR3 runs to 14 residues. CDR1 is MNHNS, CDR2 SASEGT, per germline. CDR3 bases: TGTGCCAGCAGTGCCCAGGGGCTGACCGGGGAGCTGTTTTTT. Translated, it gives CASSAQGLTGELFF.

About this clonotype: Its ends do not fully match the called genes, so a read error is possible. This chain links TRBV12-3 or TRBV12-4 with TRBJ1-5; no clear D. This CDR3 spans 13 amino acids. The CDR3 DNA sequence: TGTGCCAGCAGTTTATTGGGCAATCGGCCCCAGCATTTT. This encodes CASSLLGNRPQHF.

This CDR3 reads CSARASGKGSDTQYF. CDR3 nucleotide sequence: TGCAGTGCTAGAGCTAGCGGGAAAGGTTCAGATACGCAGTATTTT. This chain connects TRBV20-1 to TRBJ2-3; 9 bases line up with TRBD2. This CDR3 spans 15 amino acids. Unmatched junction bases numbered 6, after V lost 1 base and J lost 4 bases. Looked up from germline, CDR1 is DFQATT and CDR2 is SNEGSKA (reference sequence).

This rearrangement joins TRBV4-1 to TRBJ2-7; 12 bases are a match to TRBD2. The J segment lost 2 bases and the V segment lost 3 bases, leaving 5 bases of the junction unmatched. The CDR3 spans 16 residues. CDR1 is MGHRA, CDR2 YSYEKL, per germline. CDR3 loop: CASSHPGLAGTYEQYF. CDR3 in DNA: TGCGCCAGCAGCCATCCCGGACTAGCGGGGACCTACGAGCAGTACTTC.

This clonotype showed up many times. This chain links TRBV28 with TRBJ2-2, with D maybe TRBD1 (5 bases). Germline CDR1 reads MDHEN; CDR2 reads SYDVKM. CDR3 length equals 15 residues. The V and J ends lost 6 bases and 7 bases respectively, with 18 bases between them. CDR3 sequence: CASRDLTDFSGELFF. CDR3 nucleotide sequence: TGTGCCAGCAGAGATTTGACAGATTTCAGCGGGGAGCTGTTTTTT.

Ten or more counts support this clonotype. The chain recombines TRBV5-1 with TRBJ2-6; D is unclear. Trimming left V 4 bases short and J 0 bases short, with 2 bases between. This CDR3 spans 13 amino acids. From germline, CDR1 is SGHRS and CDR2 YFSETQ. For the CDR3, the DNA is TGCGCCAGCAGCCCCTCTGGGGCCAACGTCCTGACTTTC. Encoded protein: CASSPSGANVLTF.